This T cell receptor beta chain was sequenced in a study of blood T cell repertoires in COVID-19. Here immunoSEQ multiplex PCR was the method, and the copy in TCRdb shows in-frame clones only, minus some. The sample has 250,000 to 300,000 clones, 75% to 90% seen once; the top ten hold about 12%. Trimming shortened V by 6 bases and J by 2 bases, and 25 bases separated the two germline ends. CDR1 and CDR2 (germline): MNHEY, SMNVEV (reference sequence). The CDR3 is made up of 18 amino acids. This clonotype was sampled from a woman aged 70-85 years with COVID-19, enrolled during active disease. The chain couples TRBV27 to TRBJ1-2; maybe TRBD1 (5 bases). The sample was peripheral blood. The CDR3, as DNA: TGTGCCAGCAGCCCCACCTTCTTGCCGGGACTGCCCAACTATGGCTACACCTTC. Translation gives CASSPTFLPGLPNYGYTF.